The rows below give T cell receptor beta chains drawn from one sample of a study of CD8 T cells in Susac syndrome. TCRdb ran MiXCR on the immunoSEQ multiplex PCR reads and lists one entry per CDR3 protein. Of about 210,000 distinct CDR3 sequences listed, 95% were seen once; the top ten hold 0.085% to 0.095%. The sequenced material came from CD4+ T cells from PBMCs. These receptors all come from a human donor with multiple sclerosis. The CDR3 runs from the conserved cysteine through the conserved F or W. The D gene is left open where the match is weak. Size is stated for part of the rows, as once, few or many counts, or as a class when the clone is expanded.

clone_size	v_call	j_call	cdr3_length	d_call	cdr3_nt	cdr3_aa
-	TRBV12-3/TRBV12-4	TRBJ1-5	17	-	TGTGCCAGCAGTCACCGAGCTACCGCGGCGGGCAATCAGCCCCAGCATTTT	CASSHRATAAGNQPQHF
-	TRBV29-1	TRBJ1-5	17	-	TGCAGCGTCCTAATGGGGGGAGCCGGAGCGGGCAATCAGCCCCAGCATTTT	CSVLMGGAGAGNQPQHF
-	TRBV4-1	TRBJ2-3	13	TRBD2	TGCGCCAGCAGCCAAGGGTTACTAGCGGGCCAGTATTTT	CASSQGLLAGQYF
-	TRBV27	TRBJ1-5	14	TRBD1	TGTGCCAGCAGACTGACAGGGAAGGGTCAGCCCCAGCATTTT	CASRLTGKGQPQHF
once	TRBV5-1	TRBJ2-5	15	-	TGCGCCAGCAGCCCGCGGCAGGGTGCCCAAGAGACCCAGTACTTC	CASSPRQGAQETQYF
once	TRBV6-1	TRBJ1-3	17	-	TGTGCCAGCAGCCCTTTCCTACAGGGATCTTTTGGAAACACCATATATTTT	CASSPFLQGSFGNTIYF
-	TRBV5-4	TRBJ1-2	15	-	TGTGCCAGCAGCTTGCGTACAGCCATTAACTATGGCTACACCTTC	CASSLRTAINYGYTF
-	TRBV20-1	TRBJ2-7	13	TRBD2	TGCAGTGCAACCAGAGGGACTATCTACGAGCAGTACTTC	CSATRGTIYEQYF
-	TRBV28	TRBJ2-7	11	-	TGTGCCAGCGCTAGTAGCTACGAGCAGTACTTC	CASASSYEQYF
-	TRBV5-1	TRBJ2-3	15	-	TGCGCCAGCAGCTTGGGCAGTCAGATCACAGATACGCAGTATTTT	CASSLGSQITDTQYF
-	TRBV12-3/TRBV12-4	TRBJ2-1	15	TRBD2	TGTGCCAGCAAATTACCGGGACTAGCAAACCATGAGCAGTTCTTC	CASKLPGLANHEQFF
-	TRBV20-1	TRBJ2-5	12	TRBD1	TGCAGTGCATCCGGACAGGAGGAGACCCAGTACTTC	CSASGQEETQYF
-	TRBV30	TRBJ2-7	14	-	TGTGCCTGGAGTTCGGACCCCTCTTCCTACGAGCAGTACTTC	CAWSSDPSSYEQYF
-	TRBV28	TRBJ2-3	14	-	TGTGCCAGCAGAGAGGGGGTGTACACAGATACGCAGTATTTT	CASREGVYTDTQYF
-	TRBV29-1	TRBJ2-7	11	-	TGCAGCGCCTGGTACCGGGACGAGCAGTACTTC	CSAWYRDEQYF
-	TRBV27	TRBJ2-5	14	-	TGTGCCAGCAGTATGACACCAGTGGTAGAGACCCAGTACTTC	CASSMTPVVETQYF
-	TRBV20-1	TRBJ2-5	15	-	TGCAGTGCTACCTCCGGGACTGAAGTACAAGAGACCCAGTACTTC	CSATSGTEVQETQYF
once	TRBV5-6	TRBJ1-5	13	-	TGTGCCAGCAGCCTGCGGACGGATCAGCCCCAGCATTTT	CASSLRTDQPQHF
-	TRBV11-2	TRBJ2-6	16	-	TGTGCCAGCAGCCCACAGGGTTTCGGTGGGGCCAACGTCCTGACTTTC	CASSPQGFGGANVLTF
once	TRBV30	TRBJ1-2	15	-	TGTGCCTGGAGGATTACAGGAGTCCCTAACTATGGCTACACCTTC	CAWRITGVPNYGYTF
-	TRBV3-1	TRBJ2-1	15	-	TGTGCCAGCAGCCAACTTAGCGGTCTATACAATGAGCAGTTCTTC	CASSQLSGLYNEQFF
-	TRBV7-9	TRBJ1-4	14	-	TGTGCCAGCAGCTTAGAAGGGGTTCGCGAAAAACTGTTTTTT	CASSLEGVREKLFF
once	TRBV5-1	TRBJ1-2	14	-	TGCGCCAGCAGCGAATTCGCAGGGACCTATGGCTACACCTTC	CASSEFAGTYGYTF
-	TRBV29-1	TRBJ2-5	12	-	TGCAGCGTTGCGGGGGGCGAGGAGACCCAGTACTTC	CSVAGGEETQYF
-	TRBV5-1	TRBJ1-1	15	-	TGCGCCAGCAGCTTGTTGTCGCCGGGGAACACTGAAGCTTTCTTT	CASSLLSPGNTEAFF
-	TRBV27	TRBJ2-1	15	TRBD1	TGTGCCAGCAGTTCCGGGACAGGGCTAGGCAATGAGCAGTTCTTC	CASSSGTGLGNEQFF
-	TRBV11-2	TRBJ2-5	13	-	TGTGCCAGCAGCTTAATAGGGGTAGAGACCCAGTACTTC	CASSLIGVETQYF
-	TRBV27	TRBJ1-2	15	TRBD1	TGTGCCAGCAGTTTGTTTGGACAGGCTACGTATGGCTACACCTTC	CASSLFGQATYGYTF
once	TRBV2	TRBJ2-3	14	-	TGTGCCAGCAGTCAATACCTTAGCACAGATACGCAGTATTTT	CASSQYLSTDTQYF
-	TRBV4-2	TRBJ2-1	15	-	TGTGCCAGCAGCCGGTGGGGGAGCTCCTACAATGAGCAGTTCTTC	CASSRWGSSYNEQFF
-	TRBV5-1	TRBJ2-1	16	-	TGCGCCAGCAGCTTGGATGACTTATCACAGGGTGAGGAGCAGTTCTTC	CASSLDDLSQGEEQFF
-	TRBV4-1	TRBJ2-7	16	TRBD1	TGCGCCAGCAGCCCCTCCCCCGGGACAGTAACCTACGAGCAGTACTTC	CASSPSPGTVTYEQYF
-	TRBV5-1	TRBJ1-1	14	-	TGCGCCAGCAGCTTGGGGCAGTTGTTCACTGAAGCTTTCTTT	CASSLGQLFTEAFF
-	TRBV30	TRBJ2-4	15	-	TGTGCCTGGGGAACAGGGAGGAATGCCAAAAACATTCAGTACTTC	CAWGTGRNAKNIQYF
-	TRBV20-1	TRBJ2-4	14	-	TGCAGTGCTAGGAGTAACCTACTAAAAAACATTCAGTACTTC	CSARSNLLKNIQYF
-	TRBV5-1	TRBJ2-3	16	TRBD1	TGCGCCAGCAGCTTGCCCCGACAGGGTTCGGCTGATACGCAGTATTTT	CASSLPRQGSADTQYF